This T cell receptor (beta chain) was sequenced for a study of post-analysis software for immune sequencing data. The CDR3 spans 14 residues. J gave up 1 base and V 6 bases, and 6 bases lay outside the gene matches. The germline gives CDR1 DFQATT, CDR2 SNEGSKA (reference sequence). The TCR beta cDNA libraries contained unique molecular identifiers. Input amounts of roughly 0.9 to 10 million T cells were used. These gave around 500,000 cDNA molecules, so each molecule approximated one T cell. TCRdb used MiXCR to reprocess the PCR reads, holding one entry per CDR3 protein. The data contain hundreds of thousands of distinct CDR3 sequences, approximately 57% of them singletons. This clonotype has a single count. Its antigen is unidentified. Study outcomes and limitations: There was significantly lower normalized Chao1 diversity in multiple sclerosis patients than in controls. Roughly 5 TRBV segments (TRBV5-6, TRBV5-1 and TRBV20-1 among them) occurred more frequently in patients than in controls.

V gene TRBV20-1 combines with J gene TRBJ2-5; 9 positions match TRBD2. The sequence derives from a girl under 18 with multiple sclerosis. Sequenced sample: blood. CDR3 nucleotide sequence: TGCAGTGCCATAGCGGGGGCCCGCCAAGAGACCCAGTACTTC. Its translation is CSAIAGARQETQYF.